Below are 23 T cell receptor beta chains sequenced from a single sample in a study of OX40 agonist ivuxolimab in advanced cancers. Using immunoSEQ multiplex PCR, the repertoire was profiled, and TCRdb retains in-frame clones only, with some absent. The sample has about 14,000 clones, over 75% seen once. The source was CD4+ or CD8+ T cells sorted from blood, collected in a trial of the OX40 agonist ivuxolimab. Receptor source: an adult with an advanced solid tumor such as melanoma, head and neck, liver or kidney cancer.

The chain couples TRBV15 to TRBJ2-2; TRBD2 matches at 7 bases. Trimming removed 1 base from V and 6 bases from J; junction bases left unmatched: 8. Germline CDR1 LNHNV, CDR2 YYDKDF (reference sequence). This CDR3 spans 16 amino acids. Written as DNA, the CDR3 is TGTGCCACCAGCAGAGGGGCGGGAGAAGTACCCGGGGAGCTGTTTTTT. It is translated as CATSRGAGEVPGELFF.

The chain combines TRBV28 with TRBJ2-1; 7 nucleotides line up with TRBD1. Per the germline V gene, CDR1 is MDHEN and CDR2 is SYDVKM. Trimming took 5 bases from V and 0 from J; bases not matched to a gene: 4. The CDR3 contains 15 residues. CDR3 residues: CASSEHRGSYNEQFF. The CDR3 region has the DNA TGTGCCAGCAGTGAACACAGGGGCTCCTACAATGAGCAGTTCTTC.

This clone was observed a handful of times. Written as DNA, the CDR3 is TGTGCCAGCACCGTCCGCACAGGGCGGAACACTGAAGCTTTCTTT. Its translation: CASTVRTGRNTEAFF. The V call is TRBV28, the J call TRBJ1-1; maybe TRBD1 (6 bases). CDR1 and CDR2 (germline): MDHEN, SYDVKM. With 7 bases removed from V and 1 base from J, the gap between germline ends came to 16 bases. The CDR3 runs 15 residues.

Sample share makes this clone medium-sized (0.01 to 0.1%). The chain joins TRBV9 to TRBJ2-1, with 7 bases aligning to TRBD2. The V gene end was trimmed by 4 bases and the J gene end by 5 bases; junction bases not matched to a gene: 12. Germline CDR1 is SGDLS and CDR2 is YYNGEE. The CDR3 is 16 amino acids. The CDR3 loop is CASSSFGGGEDNEQFF. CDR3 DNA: TGTGCCAGCAGCTCCTTTGGGGGAGGGGAGGACAATGAGCAGTTCTTC.

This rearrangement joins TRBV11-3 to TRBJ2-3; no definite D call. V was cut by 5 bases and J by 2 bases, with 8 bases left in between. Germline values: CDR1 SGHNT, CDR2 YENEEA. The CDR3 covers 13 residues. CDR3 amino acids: CASSPYATDTQYF. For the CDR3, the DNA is TGTGCCAGCAGCCCTTACGCCACAGATACGCAGTATTTT.

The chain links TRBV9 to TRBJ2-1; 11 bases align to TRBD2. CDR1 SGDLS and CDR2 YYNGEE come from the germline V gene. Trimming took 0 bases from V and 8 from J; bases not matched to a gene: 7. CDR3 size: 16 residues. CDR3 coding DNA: TGTGCCAGCAGCGTAGATAGCGGGGGGGTGGTGTATGAGCAGTTCTTC. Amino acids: CASSVDSGGVVYEQFF.

The CDR3 protein is CASSVAGVGWDGELFF. Written as DNA, the CDR3 is TGTGCCAGCAGCGTAGCCGGTGTCGGTTGGGACGGGGAGCTGTTTTTT. The J gene is TRBJ2-2, the V gene TRBV9; D not resolved. CDR1 and CDR2 from the germline V gene are SGDLS and YYNGEE. This CDR3 region has 16 residues. V lost 0 bases, J lost 7 bases, and 16 bases lay in between. Full variable domain (outside the CDR3, taken from reference TRBV9 and TRBJ2-2): DSGVTQTPKHLITATGQRVTLRCSPRSGDLSVYWYQQSLDQGLQFLIQYYNGEERAKGNILERFSAQQFPDLHSELNLSSLELGDSALYFCASSVAGVGWDGELFFGEGSRLTVL.

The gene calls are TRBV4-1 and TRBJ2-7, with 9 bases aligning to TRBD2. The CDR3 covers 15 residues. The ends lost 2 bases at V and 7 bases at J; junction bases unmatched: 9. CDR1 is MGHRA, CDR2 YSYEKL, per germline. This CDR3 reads CASSQIGRREGEQYF. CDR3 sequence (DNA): TGCGCCAGCAGCCAAATCGGCCGGCGGGAGGGTGAGCAGTACTTC.

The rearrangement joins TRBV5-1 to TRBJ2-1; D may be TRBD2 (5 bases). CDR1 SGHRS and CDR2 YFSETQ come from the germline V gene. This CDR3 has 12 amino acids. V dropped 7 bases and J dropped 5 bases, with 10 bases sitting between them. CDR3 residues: CASEGGNNEQFF. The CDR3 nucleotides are TGCGCCAGCGAGGGCGGAAACAATGAGCAGTTCTTC.

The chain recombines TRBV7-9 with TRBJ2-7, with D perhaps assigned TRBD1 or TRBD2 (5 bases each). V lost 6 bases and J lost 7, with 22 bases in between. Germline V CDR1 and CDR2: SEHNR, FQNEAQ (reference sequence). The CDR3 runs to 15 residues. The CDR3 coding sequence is TGTGCCAGCAGTCAAGGCCCCTGGGGGACGAGGGAGCAGTACTTC. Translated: CASSQGPWGTREQYF.

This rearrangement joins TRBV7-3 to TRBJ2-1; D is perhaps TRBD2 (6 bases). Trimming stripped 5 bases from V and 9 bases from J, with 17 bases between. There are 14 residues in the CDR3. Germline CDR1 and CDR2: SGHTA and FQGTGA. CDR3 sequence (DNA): TGTGCCAGCAGCCCCAACGCCCTTAGCGGTGAGCAGTTCTTC. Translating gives CASSPNALSGEQFF.

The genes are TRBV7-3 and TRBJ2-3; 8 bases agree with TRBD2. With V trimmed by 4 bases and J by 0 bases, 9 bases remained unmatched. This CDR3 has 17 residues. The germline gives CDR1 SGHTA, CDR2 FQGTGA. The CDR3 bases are TGTGCCAGCAGCTCGGGAGCGGGAGTGGGAAGCACAGATACGCAGTATTTT. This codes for CASSSGAGVGSTDTQYF.

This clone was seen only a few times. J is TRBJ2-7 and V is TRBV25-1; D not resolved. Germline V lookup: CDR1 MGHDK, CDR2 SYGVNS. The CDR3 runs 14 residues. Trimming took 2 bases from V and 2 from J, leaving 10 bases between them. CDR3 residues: CASSEVNGPYEQYF. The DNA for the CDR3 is TGTGCCAGCAGTGAAGTAAACGGACCCTACGAGCAGTACTTC.

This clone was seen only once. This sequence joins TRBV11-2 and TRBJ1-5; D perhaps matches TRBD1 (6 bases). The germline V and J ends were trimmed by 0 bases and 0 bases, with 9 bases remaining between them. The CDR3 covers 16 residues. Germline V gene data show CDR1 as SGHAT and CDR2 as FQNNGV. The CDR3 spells CASSLEGGYSNQPQHF. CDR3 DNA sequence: TGTGCCAGCAGCTTAGAAGGGGGGTATAGCAATCAGCCCCAGCATTTT.

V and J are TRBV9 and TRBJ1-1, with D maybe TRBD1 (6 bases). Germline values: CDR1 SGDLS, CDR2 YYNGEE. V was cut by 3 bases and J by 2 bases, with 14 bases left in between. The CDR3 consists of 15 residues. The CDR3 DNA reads TGTGCCAGCAGCGACCGACCCGGGGGCAACACTGAAGCTTTCTTT. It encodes CASSDRPGGNTEAFF.

CDR3 DNA sequence: TGTGCCAGCAGCTTAGGACTAGCGGGGAGCACAGATACGCAGTATTTT. This sequence encodes CASSLGLAGSTDTQYF. V gene TRBV7-9 combines with J gene TRBJ2-3; TRBD2 aligns across 11 bases. There are 16 residues in the CDR3. The J segment lost 0 bases and the V segment lost 1 base, leaving 0 bases of the junction unmatched. The germline gives CDR1 SEHNR, CDR2 FQNEAQ (reference sequence).

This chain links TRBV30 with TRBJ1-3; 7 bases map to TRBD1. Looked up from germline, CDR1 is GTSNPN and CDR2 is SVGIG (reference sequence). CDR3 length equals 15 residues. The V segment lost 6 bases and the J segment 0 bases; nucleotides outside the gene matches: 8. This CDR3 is CACTTGVVSGNTIYF. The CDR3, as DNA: TGTGCCTGTACTACAGGGGTCGTCTCTGGAAACACCATATATTTT.

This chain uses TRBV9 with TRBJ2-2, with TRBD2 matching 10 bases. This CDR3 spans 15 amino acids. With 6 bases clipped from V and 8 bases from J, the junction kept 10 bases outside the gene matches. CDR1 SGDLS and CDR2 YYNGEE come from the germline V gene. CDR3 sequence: CASTGLASEAGELFF. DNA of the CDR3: TGTGCCAGCACGGGACTAGCGTCAGAAGCGGGGGAGCTGTTTTTT. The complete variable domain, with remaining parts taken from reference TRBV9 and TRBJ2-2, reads DSGVTQTPKHLITATGQRVTLRCSPRSGDLSVYWYQQSLDQGLQFLIQYYNGEERAKGNILERFSAQQFPDLHSELNLSSLELGDSALYFCASTGLASEAGELFFGEGSRLTVL.

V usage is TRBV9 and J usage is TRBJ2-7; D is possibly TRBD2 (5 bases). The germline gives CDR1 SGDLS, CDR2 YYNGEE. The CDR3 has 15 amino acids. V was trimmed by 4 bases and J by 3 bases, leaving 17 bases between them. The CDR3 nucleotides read TGTGCCAGCAGCCCAGTGACGGGGTCTATCTACGAGCAGTACTTC. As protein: CASSPVTGSIYEQYF.

CDR3 sequence: CASSLGGGNTEAFF. For the CDR3, the DNA is TGTGCCAGCAGCCTTGGGGGTGGGAACACTGAAGCTTTCTTT. The chain carries TRBV9 and TRBJ1-1; possibly TRBD1 for D (5 bases). CDR1 and CDR2 from the germline V gene are SGDLS and YYNGEE. The CDR3 length is 14 residues. Trimming left V 4 bases short and J 1 base short, with 11 bases between.

Here the CDR3 reads CAWSDGSSYEQYF. The CDR3, as DNA: TGTGCCTGGAGTGACGGGAGTTCCTACGAGCAGTACTTC. The chain combines TRBV30 with TRBJ2-7; maybe TRBD2 (6 bases). Germline values: CDR1 GTSNPN, CDR2 SVGIG (reference sequence). Trimming took off 1 base at V and 1 base at J, with 8 bases between the two ends. This CDR3 has 13 amino acids.

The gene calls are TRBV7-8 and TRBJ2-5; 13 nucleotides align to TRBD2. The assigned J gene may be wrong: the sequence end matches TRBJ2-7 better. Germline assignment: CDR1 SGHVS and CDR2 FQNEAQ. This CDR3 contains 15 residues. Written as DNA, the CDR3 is TGTGCCAGCAGCCCCGGACTAGCGGGAGTCGGCGAGCAGTACTTC. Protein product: CASSPGLAGVGEQYF.

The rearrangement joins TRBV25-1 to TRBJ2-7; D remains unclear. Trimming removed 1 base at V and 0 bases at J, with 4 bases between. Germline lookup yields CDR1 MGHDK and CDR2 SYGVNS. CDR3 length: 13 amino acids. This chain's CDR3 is CASSEWASYEQYF. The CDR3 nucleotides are TGTGCCAGCAGTGAATGGGCCTCCTACGAGCAGTACTTC.